These T cell receptor beta chains were read from a single sample in a study of PD-L1 blockade in urothelial cancer. Only in-frame clones appear in the TCRdb table, and some are missing; sequencing was by immunoSEQ multiplex PCR. The sample shows about 87,000 clones, roughly 84% of them seen only once. The input for sequencing was PBMCs, taken around atezolizumab (anti-PD-L1) treatment. The receptors shown here come from a man in his 60s with urothelial cancer. Each CDR3 is given with its conserved first and last residue. The D gene is left open where the match is weak. Clone size is shown for a subset of rows, as once, few, many or a class of expanded clone.

j_call: TRBJ2-1; v_call: TRBV28; clone_size: -; d_call: TRBD2; cdr3_aa: CASSLTSGMMQFF; cdr3_nt: TGTGCCAGCAGTTTGACTAGCGGGATGATGCAGTTCTTC
j_call: TRBJ1-4; v_call: TRBV13; clone_size: -; d_call: -; cdr3_aa: CASSLGRRVTAKLFF; cdr3_nt: TGTGCCAGCAGCTTAGGCCGGCGGGTGACGGCCAAACTGTTTTTT
j_call: TRBJ1-1; v_call: TRBV7-8; clone_size: -; d_call: -; cdr3_aa: CASSPLYPPGWTEAFF; cdr3_nt: TGTGCCAGCAGCCCCCTTTACCCCCCCGGGTGGACTGAAGCTTTCTTT
j_call: TRBJ2-5; v_call: TRBV11-2; clone_size: -; d_call: TRBD2; cdr3_aa: CASSSSGGVGFSTQYF; cdr3_nt: TGTGCCAGCAGCTCCTCGGGGGGGGTAGGGTTTTCGACCCAGTACTTC
j_call: TRBJ1-6; v_call: TRBV10-1; clone_size: many; d_call: -; cdr3_aa: CASSESVRGSPLHF; cdr3_nt: TGCGCCAGCAGTGAGTCGGTTCGGGGATCACCCCTCCACTTT
j_call: TRBJ1-6; v_call: TRBV6-5; clone_size: -; d_call: -; cdr3_aa: CASKTGFQDNSPLHF; cdr3_nt: TGTGCCAGCAAAACAGGGTTCCAAGATAATTCACCCCTCCACTTT
j_call: TRBJ1-5; v_call: TRBV27; clone_size: -; d_call: -; cdr3_aa: CASRGTGKQPQHF; cdr3_nt: TGTGCCAGCCGAGGCACAGGGAAGCAGCCCCAGCATTTT
j_call: TRBJ1-4; v_call: TRBV4-3; clone_size: -; d_call: -; cdr3_aa: CASSQEAATNEKLFF; cdr3_nt: TGCGCCAGCAGCCAAGAAGCCGCAACTAATGAAAAACTGTTTTTT
j_call: TRBJ2-1; v_call: TRBV7-3; clone_size: -; d_call: TRBD2; cdr3_aa: CASSLGLAGADIRFF; cdr3_nt: TGTGCCAGCAGCTTGGGACTAGCGGGGGCAGATATTCGGTTCTTC
j_call: TRBJ1-6; v_call: TRBV7-2; clone_size: once; d_call: -; cdr3_aa: CASSFRYWGPGPLHF; cdr3_nt: TGTGCCAGCAGCTTTCGGTATTGGGGGCCAGGACCCCTCCACTTT
j_call: TRBJ2-5; v_call: TRBV6-5; clone_size: -; d_call: TRBD1; cdr3_aa: CASSYFRDRVTETQYF; cdr3_nt: TGTGCCAGCAGTTACTTCCGGGACAGGGTTACGGAGACCCAGTACTTC
j_call: TRBJ1-2; v_call: TRBV25-1; clone_size: -; d_call: TRBD1; cdr3_aa: CASSNTGGQGYTF; cdr3_nt: TGTGCCAGCAGTAACACAGGGGGGCAAGGCTACACCTTC
j_call: TRBJ2-7; v_call: TRBV5-6; clone_size: -; d_call: -; cdr3_aa: CASSLTRGYEQYF; cdr3_nt: TGTGCCAGCAGCTTGACCAGGGGCTACGAGCAGTACTTC
j_call: TRBJ2-5; v_call: TRBV12-1; clone_size: -; d_call: -; cdr3_aa: CASSASGGRETQYF; cdr3_nt: TGTGCCAGCAGCGCTTCAGGGGGTCGTGAGACCCAGTACTTC
j_call: TRBJ2-1; v_call: TRBV5-1; clone_size: -; d_call: -; cdr3_aa: CASSLSRQASSYNEQFF; cdr3_nt: TGCGCCAGCAGCTTGTCCAGGCAGGCGAGCTCCTACAATGAGCAGTTCTTC
j_call: TRBJ1-5; v_call: TRBV6-6; clone_size: -; d_call: TRBD1; cdr3_aa: CASTQGAYSNQPQHF; cdr3_nt: TGTGCCAGCACCCAGGGGGCTTATAGCAATCAGCCCCAGCATTTT
j_call: TRBJ1-2; v_call: TRBV6-1; clone_size: -; d_call: -; cdr3_aa: CASSPIYGYTF; cdr3_nt: TGTGCCAGCAGTCCTATCTATGGCTACACCTTC
j_call: TRBJ2-3; v_call: TRBV19; clone_size: -; d_call: TRBD1; cdr3_aa: CASRRQGGTDTQYF; cdr3_nt: TGTGCCAGTAGGCGACAGGGAGGCACAGATACGCAGTATTTT
j_call: TRBJ2-7; v_call: TRBV7-2; clone_size: -; d_call: -; cdr3_aa: CASSLLLGLYRNHEQYF; cdr3_nt: TGTGCCAGCAGCTTATTACTTGGACTTTACCGCAACCACGAGCAGTACTTC
j_call: TRBJ2-3; v_call: TRBV7-2; clone_size: -; d_call: -; cdr3_aa: CASSFGGGDTQYF; cdr3_nt: TGTGCCAGCAGCTTTGGAGGAGGGGATACGCAGTATTTT